The entry below gives a single T cell receptor (beta chain) sequence along with its context. The data stem from a study of blood T cell repertoires in COVID-19. Assay used: immunoSEQ multiplex PCR; TCRdb lists only in-frame clones, some missing. The sample includes about 310,000 clones, 89% of them seen just once. This CDR3 comprises 16 residues. Germline-derived CDR1 and CDR2 are SQVTM and ANQGSEA. V shed 6 bases and J shed 0 bases, with 20 bases lying between them. The clonotype was recovered from a middle-aged woman who had recovered from COVID-19. Sequences were obtained from PBMCs or T cells enriched from blood (not recorded which). This chain joins TRBV29-1 and TRBJ1-1, with D possibly being TRBD1 (5 bases). The CDR3 DNA reads TGCAGCGTCCCCCGTGGCAGGGCGGGAATGAACACTGAAGCTTTCTTT. Its translation: CSVPRGRAGMNTEAFF.